Sequencing of this TCR beta chain was carried out in a study of glioma-infiltrating T cells. From germline, CDR1 is LGHNT and CDR2 FRNRAP. The CDR3 covers 16 residues. V lost 1 base to trimming and J lost 4 bases, with 15 bases between them. The study's findings and limits: Non-neoplastic patients had below-expected tissue-blood divergence, while all gliomas exceeded expectation. Only very few CDR3 sequences appeared in both tissue and blood.

The iRepertoire nested amplicon-rescue multiplex PCR amplified TCR alpha and beta CDR3s from RNA. Input was roughly 100-450 ng of tissue mRNA or PBMC total RNA. A single record per CDR3 protein comes from TCRdb applying MiXCR to the multiplex PCR reads. The table includes some 180,000 distinct CDR3 sequences, 30% to 40% detected once. To note about this clonotype: Its antigen is undetermined.

Material for sequencing was glioma tissue, nonneoplastic brain tissue, or PBMCs (not recorded which). This receptor was identified in a human donor with low-grade glioma or glioblastoma, undergoing nonglioma brain surgery, or in good health (not recorded which). J is TRBJ2-3 and V is TRBV12-5; weak D call: TRBD1 (6 bases). The CDR3 spells CASGLGGQLMADTQYF. The CDR3 DNA sequence: TGTGCTAGTGGTTTGGGCGGACAGCTGATGGCAGATACGCAGTATTTT.